One T cell receptor (beta chain) is described in this entry. What antigen it recognizes has not been identified. The input lacks base qualities; no much larger clone sits a single base away. TCR CDR3 regions were amplified from genomic DNA by multiplex PCR using the deep immunoSEQ assay. Genomic DNA extracted from each cell subset was distributed evenly over all wells of several immunoSEQ 96-well plates, and each plate served as one replicate. For sorted subsets, 200 to 250 ng genomic DNA, equal to approximately 30,000 T cell genomes, was loaded into each replicate PCR. Purified libraries were quantified with a Qubit 3.0 fluorometer, sized on a Bioanalyzer 2100, and re-quantified with the KAPA Library Quantification kit. A separate single-read 150-cycle Illumina NextSeq 550 flow cell was used to sequence each immunoSEQ 96-well plate. From the authors' description of their analysis: The immunoSEQ output contained only junctional sequences without quality scores, so filtering could not match that applied to full-length reads. Sequences were annotated with PyIR, a Python wrapper for IgBLAST v1.9, and V/J genes and CDR3 were assigned using IMGT germline references. Reads with weak V/J assignments (E-value above 1e-6), missing CDR3, stop codons, out-of-frame junctions, or ambiguous translated residues were removed. V3J clonotypes were defined by identical inferred V gene, J gene, and CDR3 amino acid sequence. The percentage overlap between two repertoires was calculated by dividing the number of shared unique clonotypes by the size of the smaller repertoire. Richness of each repertoire was evaluated using RTK rarefaction, the Chao1 estimator, and Recon v2.1 estimates of unobserved clonotypes. Generation probabilities for all TCRbeta clonotypes obtained by the gDNA method from a handful of donors were computed using OLGA. This is the immuneACCESS table as TCRdb keeps it, with only in-frame sequences that have V and J called. A part of the clones is gone; compared with another copy, unresolved V genes explain less than half, and the rest is unexplained. The DNA was the basis for D and trimming; V, J and clone size are from that table. This sample comprises about 2.1 million clones, 85% to 95% of them detected only once. The ten largest account for 1.5% to 2% of the sample.

CD8 naive samples were CD45RO-negative cells positively selected for CCR7, giving a CD45RA+CCR7+ population that excluded TemRA cells. Donors were healthy HIV-negative adults with no recently reported acute infections or vaccinations. Only Caucasian adults living in Nashville, Tennessee, USA were represented among the donors. Blood was obtained by leukapheresis, after which PBMCs were separated by Ficoll-Histopaque density gradient centrifugation and cryopreserved in liquid nitrogen vapor phase. Analytical flow cytometry was used to check the purity and quantity of each magnetically sorted T cell population. Each sorted fraction had its genomic DNA isolated and then quantified by UV absorbance on a Nanodrop 2000c. The data are from a study of shared clonotypes between healthy human individuals (dated by TCRdb to the early 2020s). Regarding the research as a whole: The cohort comprised a couple of women and a few men aged 18 to 49 years. For each donor, three plates each were used for CD4 naive and CD4 memory, two plates were used for CD8 naive, and one plate was used for CD8 memory. To estimate repertoire size and how much clonotype sharing occurs between individuals, the study deeply sequenced the blood TCR repertoires of several healthy adults. To increase sequencing depth and limit assay-specific biases, different laboratories used diverse techniques to prepare libraries and sequence TCR repertoires. Leukapheresis yielded between about 0.85 and 10 billion PBMCs per donor.

What the study reported, not specific to this receptor: About 5% of naive CD4, 3.5% of naive CD8, about 2.5% of memory CD4, and roughly 0.4% of memory CD8 clonotypes were shared across a few donors. Rarefaction of sorted-subset datasets indicated incomplete sequencing despite the large sequencing depth. Pairwise subsampling indicated that sequencing depth was expected to affect the degree of clonotype sharing among donors. Compared with non-shared clonotypes, the clonotypes found in all four sorted-subset donors had higher generation probabilities. The genetic and exposure-history diversity represented was limited by the small number of donors. Only blood was sampled, and tissue TCR repertoires likely differ from those in blood. Naive subsets generally had larger estimated clonotype richness than memory subsets did.

V lost 4 bases and J lost 3 bases, and the count of bases not matched to a germline gene is 4. Taken from cysteine to phenylalanine, the CDR3 has 15 residues. The read is trimmed to its CDR3 DNA, 45 bases read in frame from base 1. The clonotype comes from a young man in good health. Some clones in this sample may be carry-over from other donors' samples. The V gene is TRBV23-1 and the J gene is TRBJ2-5; the junction holds 11 bases that match TRBD2. TRBV23-1 is recorded as an ORF, its role being uncertain. The specimen was naive CD8+ T cells from PBMCs. The cell subset or site label, as the study defines it: CD45RA+CCR7+. The CDR3: CASSRQLAGEETQYF. At the DNA level, the sequence is TGCGCCAGCAGTCGACAACTAGCGGGAGAAGAGACCCAGTACTTC.